The 3 T cell receptor beta chains below all came from one sample that was sequenced in a study of cytomegalovirus exposure and HLA in healthy donors. It was with 60 Vbeta and 13 Jbeta primers that the PCR ran. Profiled with immunoSEQ multiplex PCR; TCRdb holds only in-frame clones, not every one. The data hold about 150,000 clones, with about four fifths observed a single time. Specimen: PBMCs. The receptors were sampled from a man aged 18 to 29 in good health and CMV-seronegative.

The chain carries TRBV14 and TRBJ2-2; tentatively, D is TRBD2 (6 bases). Germline CDR1 SGHDN, CDR2 FVKESK. V gave up 7 bases and J gave up 1 base, with 10 bases separating them. The CDR3 spans 14 residues. The CDR3 loop is CASTKGLNTGELFF. The CDR3 coding sequence is TGTGCCAGCACGAAGGGACTGAACACCGGGGAGCTGTTTTTT.

The rearrangement uses TRBV11-2 and TRBJ1-1, with 9 bases lining up with TRBD1. This CDR3 contains 17 residues. From germline, CDR1 is SGHAT and CDR2 FQNNGV. The ends lost 3 bases at V and 3 bases at J; junction bases unmatched: 11. The CDR3 protein is CASSLGQGGLKYTEAFF. CDR3 DNA: TGTGCCAGCAGCTTGGGACAGGGTGGCTTAAAGTACACTGAAGCTTTCTTT.

The chain joins TRBV5-4 to TRBJ1-1; 8 nucleotides match TRBD1. This CDR3 is built from 13 residues. Germline V lookup: CDR1 SGHNT, CDR2 YYREEE (reference sequence). Trimming removed 2 bases from V and 4 bases from J; junction bases left unmatched: 1. CDR3 in amino acids: CASSLTGGTEAFF. The CDR3 DNA reads TGTGCCAGCAGCTTAACAGGGGGCACTGAAGCTTTCTTT.